This T cell receptor (beta chain) stems from a study of blood T cell repertoires in COVID-19. Background on the study: The United States, Italy and Spain supplied acute and convalescent COVID-19 samples.

Germline values: CDR1 MNHEY, CDR2 SMNVEV (reference sequence). V was pared by 8 bases and J by 9 bases, with 17 bases between. This CDR3 spans 13 amino acids. In the study's own analysis: Reference gene primers were amplified, and this amplification served to estimate nucleated cell counts. Profiled with immunoSEQ multiplex PCR; TCRdb holds only in-frame clones, not every one. V, J and clone size derive from that table, while D and trimming were established from the DNA sequence. The table lists hundreds of thousands of clones, approximately 80% of them singletons. The clonotype was recovered from a woman in her 70s with acute or convalescent COVID-19. The sequenced material came from peripheral blood. The rearrangement uses TRBV27 and TRBJ2-1; D not resolved. This CDR3 is CASGLADYGEQFF. The CDR3 DNA sequence: TGTGCCAGCGGATTAGCTGATTACGGTGAGCAGTTCTTC.